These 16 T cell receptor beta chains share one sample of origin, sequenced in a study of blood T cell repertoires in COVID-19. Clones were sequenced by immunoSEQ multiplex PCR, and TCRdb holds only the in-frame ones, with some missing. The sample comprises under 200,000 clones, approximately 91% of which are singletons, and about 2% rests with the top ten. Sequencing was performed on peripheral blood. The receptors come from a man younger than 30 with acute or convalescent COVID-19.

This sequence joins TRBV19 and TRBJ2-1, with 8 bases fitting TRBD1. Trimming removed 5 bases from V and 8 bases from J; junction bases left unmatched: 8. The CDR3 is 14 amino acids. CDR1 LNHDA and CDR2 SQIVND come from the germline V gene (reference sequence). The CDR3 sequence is CASSPRQGSDEQFF. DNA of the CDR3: TGTGCCAGTAGTCCCCGACAGGGGTCGGATGAGCAGTTCTTC.

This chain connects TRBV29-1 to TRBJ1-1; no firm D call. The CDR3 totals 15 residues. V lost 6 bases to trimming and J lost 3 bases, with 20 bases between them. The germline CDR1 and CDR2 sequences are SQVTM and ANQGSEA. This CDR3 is CSVRRTPEEDTEAFF. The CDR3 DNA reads TGCAGCGTACGCCGAACACCCGAGGAAGACACTGAAGCTTTCTTT.

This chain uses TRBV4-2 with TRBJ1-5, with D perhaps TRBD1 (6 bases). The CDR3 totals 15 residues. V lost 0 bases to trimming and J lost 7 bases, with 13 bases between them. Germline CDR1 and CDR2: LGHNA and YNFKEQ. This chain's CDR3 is CASSQDRGKGQPQHF. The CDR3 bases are TGTGCCAGCAGCCAAGACAGGGGTAAAGGGCAGCCCCAGCATTTT.

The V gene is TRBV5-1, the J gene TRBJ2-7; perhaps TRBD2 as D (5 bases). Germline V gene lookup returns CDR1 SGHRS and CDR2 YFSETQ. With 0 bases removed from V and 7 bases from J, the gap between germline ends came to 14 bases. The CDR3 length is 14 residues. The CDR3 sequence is CASSLAAEGREQYF. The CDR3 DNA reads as TGCGCCAGCAGCTTGGCCGCCGAGGGCCGGGAGCAGTACTTC.

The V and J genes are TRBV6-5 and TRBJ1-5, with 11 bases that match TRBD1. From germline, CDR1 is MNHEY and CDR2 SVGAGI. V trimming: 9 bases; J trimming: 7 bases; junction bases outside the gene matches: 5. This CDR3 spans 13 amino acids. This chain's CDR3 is CARGQGESQPQHF. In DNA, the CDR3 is TGTGCCAGGGGACAGGGGGAAAGCCAGCCCCAGCATTTT.

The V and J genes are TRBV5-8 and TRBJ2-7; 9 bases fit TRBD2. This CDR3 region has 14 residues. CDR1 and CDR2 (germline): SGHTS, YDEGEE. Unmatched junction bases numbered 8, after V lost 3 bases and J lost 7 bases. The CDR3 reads CASSSGLAIVEQYF. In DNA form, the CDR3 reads TGTGCCAGCAGCTCCGGACTAGCGATAGTGGAGCAGTACTTC.

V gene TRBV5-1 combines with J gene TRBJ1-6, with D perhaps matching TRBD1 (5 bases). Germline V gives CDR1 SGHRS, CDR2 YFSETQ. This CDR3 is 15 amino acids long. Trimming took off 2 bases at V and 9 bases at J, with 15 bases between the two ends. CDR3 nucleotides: TGCGCCAGCAGCTTAGCCCCGGGGGTGGGTTCACCCCTCCACTTT. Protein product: CASSLAPGVGSPLHF.

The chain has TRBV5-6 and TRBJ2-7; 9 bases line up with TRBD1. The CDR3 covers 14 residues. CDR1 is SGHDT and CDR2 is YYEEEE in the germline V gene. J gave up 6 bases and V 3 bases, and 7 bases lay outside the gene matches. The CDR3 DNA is TGTGCCAGCAGCTCAGACAGGGGGGACGGCGAGCAGTACTTC. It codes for CASSSDRGDGEQYF.

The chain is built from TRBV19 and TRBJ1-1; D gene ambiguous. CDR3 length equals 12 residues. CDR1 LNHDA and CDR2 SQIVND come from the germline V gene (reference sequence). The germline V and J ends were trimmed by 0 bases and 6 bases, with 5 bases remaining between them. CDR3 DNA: TGTGCCAGTAGTATAGAGCCAGCTGAAGCTTTCTTT. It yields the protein CASSIEPAEAFF.

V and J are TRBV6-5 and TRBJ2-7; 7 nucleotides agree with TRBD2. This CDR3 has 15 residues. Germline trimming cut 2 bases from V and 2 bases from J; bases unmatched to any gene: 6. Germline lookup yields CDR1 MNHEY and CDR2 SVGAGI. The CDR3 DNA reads TGTGCCAGCAGTTACGCGGGGGATTCTCCCTACGAGCAGTACTTC. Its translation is CASSYAGDSPYEQYF.

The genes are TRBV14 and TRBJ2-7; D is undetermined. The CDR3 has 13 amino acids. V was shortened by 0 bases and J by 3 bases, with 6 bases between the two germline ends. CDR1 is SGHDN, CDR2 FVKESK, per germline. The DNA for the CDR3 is TGTGCCAGCAGCCAAGAATTCTACTACGAGCAGTACTTC. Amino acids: CASSQEFYYEQYF.

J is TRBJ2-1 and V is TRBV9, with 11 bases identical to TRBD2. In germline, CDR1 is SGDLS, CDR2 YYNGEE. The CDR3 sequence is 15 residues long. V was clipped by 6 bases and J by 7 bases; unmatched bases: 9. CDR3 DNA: TGTGCCAGCAATAGCCCCGGGACTAGCGGAAATGAGCAGTTCTTC. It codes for CASNSPGTSGNEQFF. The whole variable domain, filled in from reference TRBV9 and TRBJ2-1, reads DSGVTQTPKHLITATGQRVTLRCSPRSGDLSVYWYQQSLDQGLQFLIQYYNGEERAKGNILERFSAQQFPDLHSELNLSSLELGDSALYFCASNSPGTSGNEQFFGPGTRLTVL.

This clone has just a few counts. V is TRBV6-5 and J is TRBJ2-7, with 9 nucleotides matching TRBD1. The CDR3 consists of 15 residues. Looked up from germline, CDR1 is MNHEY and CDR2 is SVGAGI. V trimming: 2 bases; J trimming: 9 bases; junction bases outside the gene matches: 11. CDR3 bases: TGTGCCAGCAGTTACAGACCGGGACAGGGTTCGGGGCAGTACTTC. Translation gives CASSYRPGQGSGQYF.

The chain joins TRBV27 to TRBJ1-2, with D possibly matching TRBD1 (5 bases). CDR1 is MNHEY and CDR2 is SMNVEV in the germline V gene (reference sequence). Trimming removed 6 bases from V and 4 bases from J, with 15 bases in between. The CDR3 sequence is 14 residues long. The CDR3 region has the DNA TGTGCCAGCAGCACCAGGGATGACAGCTATGGCTACACCTTC. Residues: CASSTRDDSYGYTF.

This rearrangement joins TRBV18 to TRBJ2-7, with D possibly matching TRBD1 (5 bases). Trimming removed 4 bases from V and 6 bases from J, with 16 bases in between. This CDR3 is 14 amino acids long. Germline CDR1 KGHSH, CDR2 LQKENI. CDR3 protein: CASSLTAGIAEQYF. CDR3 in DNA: TGTGCCAGCTCACTGACTGCAGGGATCGCCGAGCAGTACTTC.

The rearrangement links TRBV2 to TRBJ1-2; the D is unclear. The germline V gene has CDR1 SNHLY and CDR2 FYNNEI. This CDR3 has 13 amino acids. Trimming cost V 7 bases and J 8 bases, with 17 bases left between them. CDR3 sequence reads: CASTTDGTRGYTF. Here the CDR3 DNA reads TGTGCCAGCACTACTGACGGCACTAGGGGCTACACCTTC. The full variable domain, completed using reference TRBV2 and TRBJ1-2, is EPEVTQTPSHQVTQMGQEVILRCVPISNHLYFYWYRQILGQKVEFLVSFYNNEISEKSEIFDDQFSVERPDGSNFTLKIRSTKLEDSAMYFCASTTDGTRGYTFGSGTRLTVV.